A single sample gave rise to the 15 T cell receptor beta chains below, sequenced in a study of blood T cell repertoires in COVID-19. Clones were sequenced by immunoSEQ multiplex PCR, and TCRdb holds only the in-frame ones, with some missing. Of a few hundred thousand clones listed, 70% to 75% are singletons. Sequenced material: peripheral blood. These receptor sequences come from an elderly woman with acute or convalescent COVID-19.

The chain uses TRBV7-9 and TRBJ2-1, with 7 bases aligning to TRBD1. This CDR3 has 12 amino acids. J lost 8 bases, V lost 4 bases, and 2 bases had no gene match. The germline gives CDR1 SEHNR, CDR2 FQNEAQ (reference sequence). CDR3 protein: CASSSQGYEQFF. CDR3 nucleotide sequence: TGTGCCAGCAGCTCACAGGGGTATGAGCAGTTCTTC.

The J gene is TRBJ1-6, the V gene TRBV7-2, with 9 bases matching TRBD1. The length of the CDR3 is 14 residues. Unmatched junction bases numbered 4, after V lost 4 bases and J lost 9 bases. Germline CDR1 reads SGHTA; CDR2 reads FQGNSA. The CDR3 DNA sequence: TGTGCCAGCAGCTGGGACAGGGTGGCTTCACCCCTCCACTTT. It specifies CASSWDRVASPLHF.

This chain connects TRBV3-1 (or the pseudogene TRBV3-2) to TRBJ1-2; tentative D call: TRBD1 (6 bases). CDR3 length: 15 amino acids. Germline-derived CDR1 and CDR2 are LGHDT and YNNKEL (reference sequence). With 1 base removed from V and 7 bases from J, the gap between germline ends came to 16 bases. The CDR3 reads CASSQARGRGSGYTF. The CDR3 region has the DNA TGTGCCAGCAGCCAAGCGAGAGGCAGGGGAAGTGGCTACACCTTC.

The rearrangement joins TRBV18 to TRBJ1-4; 10 bases are shared with TRBD1. CDR3 size: 14 residues. Unmatched junction bases numbered 0, after V lost 3 bases and J lost 5 bases. Germline V gives CDR1 KGHSH, CDR2 LQKENI. The CDR3 reads CASSPGQGNEKLFF. CDR3 nucleotide sequence: TGTGCCAGCTCACCGGGACAGGGGAATGAAAAACTGTTTTTT.

The chain links TRBV18 to TRBJ1-2, with D unclear. This CDR3 region has 12 residues. Per germline, CDR1 KGHSH and CDR2 LQKENI. The V and J ends lost 5 bases and 5 bases respectively, with 9 bases between them. This chain's CDR3 is CASSSGIYGYTF. CDR3 DNA sequence: TGTGCCAGCTCATCCGGGATTTATGGCTACACCTTC.

There are a few counts of this clone. The rearrangement uses TRBV12-3 or TRBV12-4 and TRBJ2-1; D is unclear. There are 13 residues in the CDR3. Trimming shortened V by 6 bases and J by 4 bases, and 10 bases separated the two germline ends. The chain's CDR3 is CASSQTSYNEQFF. The CDR3 DNA reads as TGTGCCAGCAGCCAAACATCTTACAATGAGCAGTTCTTC.

J is TRBJ2-7 and V is TRBV5-1; the match to TRBD1 covers 7 bases. Germline assignment: CDR1 SGHRS and CDR2 YFSETQ. This CDR3 is built from 14 residues. With 4 bases clipped from V and 0 bases from J, the junction kept 4 bases outside the gene matches. CDR3 sequence: CASSRDSLSYEQYF. The CDR3 region has the DNA TGCGCCAGCAGCAGGGACAGCCTCTCCTACGAGCAGTACTTC.

The chain recombines TRBV6-5 with TRBJ1-1, with D possibly matching TRBD1 (6 bases). The CDR3 consists of 13 residues. The germline CDR1 and CDR2 sequences are MNHEY and SVGAGI. V was trimmed by 6 bases and J by 4 bases, leaving 12 bases between them. CDR3 in DNA: TGTGCCAGCAGGCTACAGGGAAGCACTGAAGCTTTCTTT. It encodes CASRLQGSTEAFF.

In this sample, this clone turned up once. The V gene is TRBV3-1 (or the pseudogene TRBV3-2), the J gene TRBJ2-7; D is possibly TRBD2 (5 bases). V was pared by 1 base and J by 7 bases, with 11 bases between. Germline V gives CDR1 LGHDT, CDR2 YNNKEL (reference sequence). This CDR3 is 13 amino acids long. The CDR3 nucleotides read TGTGCCAGCAGCCAAGCAGAGGGTTGGGAGCAGTACTTC. Amino acids: CASSQAEGWEQYF.

The genes are TRBV3-1 (or the pseudogene TRBV3-2) and TRBJ2-7; D is perhaps TRBD2 (6 bases). Germline values: CDR1 LGHDT, CDR2 YNNKEL (reference sequence). CDR3 size: 12 residues. With 4 bases removed from V and 5 bases from J, the gap between germline ends came to 9 bases. This CDR3 is CASSRLGNEQYF. The CDR3 bases are TGTGCCAGCAGCCGACTAGGCAACGAGCAGTACTTC.

V and J are TRBV28 and TRBJ2-7, with 13 bases aligning to TRBD2. V shed 6 bases and J 2 bases; nucleotides not matched to a gene: 7. The germline CDR1 and CDR2 sequences are MDHEN and SYDVKM. The CDR3 loop spans 16 amino acids. The CDR3 protein is CASRLGTSGVTYEQYF. CDR3 coding DNA: TGTGCCAGCAGGCTAGGGACTAGCGGGGTGACCTACGAGCAGTACTTC.

The chain joins TRBV2 to TRBJ1-1, with D possibly TRBD1 on 6 matching bases. The germline V gene has CDR1 SNHLY and CDR2 FYNNEI. CDR3 length: 13 amino acids. Trimming stripped 4 bases from V and 4 bases from J, with 10 bases between. DNA of the CDR3: TGTGCCAGCAGTGCCAAGGGGGTCACTGAAGCTTTCTTT. This gives the protein CASSAKGVTEAFF.

This clone turned up a few times. The genes are TRBV13 and TRBJ2-1; D is unresolved. Germline values: CDR1 PRHDT, CDR2 FYEKMQ (reference sequence). V was clipped by 1 base and J by 7 bases, with 8 bases between them. There are 13 residues in the CDR3. The CDR3 region has the DNA TGTGCCAGCAGCTTAGAGACGAGGAATGAGCAGTTCTTC. This sequence encodes CASSLETRNEQFF. Full variable domain (rest looked up from reference TRBV13 and TRBJ2-1): AAGVIQSPRHLIKEKRETATLKCYPIPRHDTVYWYQQGPGQDPQFLISFYEKMQSDKGSIPDRFSAQQFSDYHSELNMSSLELGDSALYFCASSLETRNEQFFGPGTRLTVL.

J is TRBJ2-3 and V is TRBV7-2, with 8 positions matching TRBD2. Germline V gene data show CDR1 as SGHTA and CDR2 as FQGNSA. With V trimmed by 5 bases and J by 4 bases, 5 bases remained unmatched. The CDR3 covers 14 residues. In DNA form, the CDR3 reads TGTGCCAGCAGCCTTAGCGGGACGGCAGATACGCAGTATTTT. Encoded protein: CASSLSGTADTQYF. Based on the CDR3 plus reference TRBV7-2 and TRBJ2-3, the full variable domain is GAGVSQSPSNKVTEKGKDVELRCDPISGHTALYWYRQSLGQGLEFLIYFQGNSAPDKSGLPSDRFSAERTGGSVSTLTIQRTQQEDSAVYLCASSLSGTADTQYFGPGTRLTVL.

This clone has a single count. CDR3 DNA: TGTGCCAGCAGCTTGACGACAAGACAGGGTGACGAGCAGTACTTC. Its translation is CASSLTTRQGDEQYF. The chain couples TRBV5-6 to TRBJ2-7; TRBD1 agrees at 7 bases. Germline V lookup: CDR1 SGHDT, CDR2 YYEEEE. The CDR3 totals 15 residues. V was clipped by 1 base and J by 5 bases; unmatched bases: 9.